Shown below are 12 T cell receptor beta chains from a single sample sequenced in a study of blood T cell repertoires in COVID-19. Profiled with immunoSEQ multiplex PCR; TCRdb holds only in-frame clones, not every one. The sample holds 90,000 to 120,000 clones, 80% to 90% seen once. The sample consisted of peripheral blood. The receptor source for this set is a human donor in a cohort sampled during active COVID-19.

The chain joins TRBV19 to TRBJ2-2; possibly TRBD2 for D (7 bases). V was clipped by 6 bases and J by 5 bases, with 16 bases between them. Germline V gene data show CDR1 as LNHDA and CDR2 as SQIVND (reference sequence). CDR3 length equals 15 residues. This CDR3 reads CASSPRGGSTGELFF. CDR3 nucleotides: TGTGCCAGTAGCCCCAGGGGCGGGAGTACCGGGGAGCTGTTTTTT.

This clone was found a few times. The V gene is TRBV5-6, the J gene TRBJ1-4; 7 positions match TRBD1. Trimming removed 3 bases from V and 4 bases from J; junction bases left unmatched: 6. Germline assignment: CDR1 SGHDT and CDR2 YYEEEE. The CDR3 is 15 amino acids. The CDR3 reads CASSSLGTDNEKLFF. The CDR3 DNA follows: TGTGCCAGCAGCTCGCTCGGGACAGATAATGAAAAACTGTTTTTT.

The chain is built from TRBV28 and TRBJ1-5; 7 bases fit TRBD1. CDR3 length equals 17 residues. J gave up 0 bases and V 7 bases, and 12 bases lay outside the gene matches. Germline-derived CDR1 and CDR2 are MDHEN and SYDVKM. CDR3 protein: CASNRGPGFNSNQPQHF. The CDR3 coding sequence is TGTGCCAGCAATAGGGGGCCGGGGTTCAATAGCAATCAGCCCCAGCATTTT.

V gene TRBV27 combines with J gene TRBJ2-1; D may be TRBD1 (6 bases). The CDR3 sequence is 13 residues long. Germline-derived CDR1 and CDR2 are MNHEY and SMNVEV (reference sequence). The ends were cut back, 5 bases at V and 5 bases at J, with 10 bases in the middle. The CDR3 bases are TGTGCCAGCAGTCTTCCAGGGGACAATGAGCAGTTCTTC. This sequence encodes CASSLPGDNEQFF.

This chain's CDR3 is CATSDSTQYTGELFF. The CDR3 nucleotides read TGTGCCACCAGTGATTCGACACAATACACCGGGGAGCTGTTTTTT. The chain couples TRBV24-1 to TRBJ2-2; D is undetermined. CDR1 KGHDR and CDR2 SFDVKD come from the germline V gene. This CDR3 comprises 15 residues. Between the trimmed V and J ends, which lost 2 bases and 3 bases, there was a span of 9 bases.

This clone was seen only a few times. The chain recombines TRBV6-1 with TRBJ1-3; D remains ambiguous. CDR1 and CDR2 (germline): MNHNS, SASEGT. With 1 base removed from V and 1 base from J, the gap between germline ends came to 8 bases. There are 15 residues in the CDR3. As DNA, the CDR3 is TGTGCCAGCAGTGAAGGTTACTTTTCTGGAAACACCATATATTTT. Translating gives CASSEGYFSGNTIYF.

V and J are TRBV4-1 and TRBJ1-3; a possible D gene is TRBD1 (5 bases). With 4 bases removed from V and 0 bases from J, the gap between germline ends came to 16 bases. This CDR3 region has 17 residues. The germline V gene encodes CDR1 MGHRA and CDR2 YSYEKL. CDR3 amino acids: CASSPRGGSGSGNTIYF. CDR3 sequence (DNA): TGCGCCAGCAGCCCCCGGGGGGGGTCAGGCTCTGGAAACACCATATATTTT.

The rearrangement joins TRBV4-1 to TRBJ1-1; the D gene is possibly TRBD1 (5 bases). The germline gives CDR1 MGHRA, CDR2 YSYEKL. This CDR3 spans 16 amino acids. The V end was cut by 0 bases, the J end by 2 bases, with 13 bases between. CDR3 residues: CASSQDQARANTEAFF. Written as DNA, the CDR3 is TGCGCCAGCAGCCAAGATCAGGCCAGGGCAAACACTGAAGCTTTCTTT.

This chain links TRBV4-1 with TRBJ1-6; D is unclear. The CDR3 extends over 16 amino acids. Deletions cut 2 bases from V and 2 bases from J, with 10 bases between. Germline loops: CDR1 MGHRA, CDR2 YSYEKL. CDR3 DNA sequence: TGCGCCAGCAGCCAATTTGGAGTAGCCTATAATTCACCCCTCCACTTT. It encodes CASSQFGVAYNSPLHF.

The chain joins TRBV7-9 to TRBJ2-7, with 13 bases fitting TRBD2. This CDR3 is built from 15 residues. The germline V gene has CDR1 SEHNR and CDR2 FQNEAQ (reference sequence). Trimming removed 5 bases from V and 4 bases from J; junction bases left unmatched: 5. In DNA form, the CDR3 reads TGTGCCAGCAGCCCCGGGACTAGCGGGATGTACGAGCAGTACTTC. Its translation is CASSPGTSGMYEQYF.

The CDR3 DNA sequence: TGTGCCAGCAGCCTGGGGACAGCCACTGAAGCTTTCTTT. This codes for CASSLGTATEAFF. The V call is TRBV5-6, the J call TRBJ1-1, with TRBD1 matching 7 bases. This CDR3 comprises 13 residues. The V and J ends lost 4 bases and 4 bases, in that order; junction bases with no gene match: 4. Germline V gene lookup returns CDR1 SGHDT and CDR2 YYEEEE.

V and J are TRBV19 and TRBJ2-7; 8 bases are shared with TRBD2. The CDR3 is 15 amino acids. CDR1 LNHDA and CDR2 SQIVND come from the germline V gene (reference sequence). Unmatched junction bases numbered 6, after V lost 5 bases and J lost 0 bases. CDR3 coding DNA: TGTGCCAGTAGTGGCGGGGGGTTCACCTCCTACGAGCAGTACTTC. This codes for CASSGGGFTSYEQYF.